This entry describes one TCR beta chain. Its antigen is not identified. PCR employed 60 Vbeta and 13 Jbeta primers. Sequencing was performed with immunoSEQ multiplex PCR; in TCRdb, only in-frame clones are kept and a portion is missing. This sample has 150,000 to 170,000 clones, with about 75% found just once. In germline, CDR1 is SGHAT, CDR2 FQNNGV. This CDR3 has 15 amino acids. The ends were cut back, 5 bases at V and 4 bases at J, with 17 bases in the middle. These data belong to a study of cytomegalovirus exposure and HLA in healthy donors. Overall study results and limits: Later analysis identified a missense DCLRE1C variant that was linked to TCR beta V- and J-gene trimming.

Sequenced: PBMCs. This sequence was found in a man younger than 35 in good health and CMV-seronegative. V gene TRBV11-2 combines with J gene TRBJ1-2; D is possibly TRBD1 (5 bases). CDR3 in amino acids: CASSLMGGSGYGYTF. CDR3 nucleotides: TGTGCCAGCAGCCTCATGGGGGGGTCAGGCTATGGCTACACCTTC.